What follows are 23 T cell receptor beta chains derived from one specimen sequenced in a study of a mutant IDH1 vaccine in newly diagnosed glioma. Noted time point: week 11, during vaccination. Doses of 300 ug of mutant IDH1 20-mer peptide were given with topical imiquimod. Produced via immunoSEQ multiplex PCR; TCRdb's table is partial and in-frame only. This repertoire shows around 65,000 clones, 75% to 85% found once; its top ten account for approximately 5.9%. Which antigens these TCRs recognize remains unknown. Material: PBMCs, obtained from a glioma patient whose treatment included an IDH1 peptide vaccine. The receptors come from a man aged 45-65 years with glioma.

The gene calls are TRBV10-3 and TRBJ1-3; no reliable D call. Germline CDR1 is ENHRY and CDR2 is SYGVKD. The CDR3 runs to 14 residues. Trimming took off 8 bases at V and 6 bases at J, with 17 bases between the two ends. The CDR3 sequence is CAIGAAGSSNTIYF. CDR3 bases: TGTGCCATCGGAGCAGCGGGCAGCTCAAACACCATATATTTT.

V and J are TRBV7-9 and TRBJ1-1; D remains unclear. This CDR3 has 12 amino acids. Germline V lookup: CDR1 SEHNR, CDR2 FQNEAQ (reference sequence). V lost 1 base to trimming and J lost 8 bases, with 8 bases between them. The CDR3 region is CASSLGSLEAFF. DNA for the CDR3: TGTGCCAGCAGCTTAGGGAGTCTAGAAGCTTTCTTT.

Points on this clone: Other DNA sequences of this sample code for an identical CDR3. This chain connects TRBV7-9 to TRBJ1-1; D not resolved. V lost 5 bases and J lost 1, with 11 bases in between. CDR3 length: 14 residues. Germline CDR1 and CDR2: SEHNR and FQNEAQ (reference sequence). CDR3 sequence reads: CASSPGRGNTEAFF. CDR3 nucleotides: TGTGCCAGCAGCCCGGGCCGAGGGAACACTGAAGCTTTCTTT.

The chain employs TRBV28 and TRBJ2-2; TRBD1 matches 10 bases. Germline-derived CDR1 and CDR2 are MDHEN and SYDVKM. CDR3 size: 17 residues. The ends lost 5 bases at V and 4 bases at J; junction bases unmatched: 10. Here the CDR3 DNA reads TGTGCCAGCAGTCCGGCGGGTGGGACAGGGGTCACCGGGGAGCTGTTTTTT. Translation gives CASSPAGGTGVTGELFF.

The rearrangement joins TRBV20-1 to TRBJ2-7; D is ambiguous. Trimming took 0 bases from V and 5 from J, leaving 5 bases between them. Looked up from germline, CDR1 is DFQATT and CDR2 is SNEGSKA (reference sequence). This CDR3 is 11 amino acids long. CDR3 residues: CSARDMDEQYF. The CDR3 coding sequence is TGCAGTGCTAGAGATATGGACGAGCAGTACTTC.

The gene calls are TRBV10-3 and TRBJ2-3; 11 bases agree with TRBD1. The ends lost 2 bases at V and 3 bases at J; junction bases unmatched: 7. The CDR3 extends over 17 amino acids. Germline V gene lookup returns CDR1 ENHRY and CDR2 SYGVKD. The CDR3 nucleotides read TGTGCCATCAGTGAGGCCCCCGGGACAGGGGGTACAGATACGCAGTATTTT. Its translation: CAISEAPGTGGTDTQYF.

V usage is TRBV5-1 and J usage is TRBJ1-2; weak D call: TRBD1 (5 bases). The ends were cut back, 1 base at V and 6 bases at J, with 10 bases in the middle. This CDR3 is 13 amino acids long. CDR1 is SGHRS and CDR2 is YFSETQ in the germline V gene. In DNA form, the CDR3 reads TGCGCCAGCAGCTTGTCCAGGGAGGATGGCTACACCTTC. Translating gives CASSLSREDGYTF.

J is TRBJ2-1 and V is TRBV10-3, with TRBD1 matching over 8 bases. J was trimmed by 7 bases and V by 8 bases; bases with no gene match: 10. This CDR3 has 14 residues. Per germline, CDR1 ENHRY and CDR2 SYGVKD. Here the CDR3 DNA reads TGTGCCATCTTAGGACAGGGAAGGGGGAATGAGCAGTTCTTC. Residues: CAILGQGRGNEQFF.

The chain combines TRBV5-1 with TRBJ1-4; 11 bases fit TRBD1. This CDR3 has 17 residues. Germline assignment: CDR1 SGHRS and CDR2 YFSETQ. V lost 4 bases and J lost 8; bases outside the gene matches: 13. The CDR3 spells CASSIGQGAQIPEKLFF. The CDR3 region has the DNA TGCGCCAGCAGCATCGGACAGGGGGCTCAGATACCGGAAAAACTGTTTTTT.

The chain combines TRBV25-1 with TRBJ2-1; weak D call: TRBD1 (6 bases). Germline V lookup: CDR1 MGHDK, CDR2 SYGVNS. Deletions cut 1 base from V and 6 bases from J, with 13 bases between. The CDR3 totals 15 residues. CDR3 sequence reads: CASSEFDRGGNEQFF. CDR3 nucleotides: TGTGCCAGCAGTGAATTCGATAGAGGGGGCAATGAGCAGTTCTTC.

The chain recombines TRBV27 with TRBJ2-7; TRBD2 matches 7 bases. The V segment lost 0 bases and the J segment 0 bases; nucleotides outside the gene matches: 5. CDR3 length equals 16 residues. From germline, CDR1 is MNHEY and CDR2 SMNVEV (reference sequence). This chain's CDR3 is CASSLSSGANSYEQYF. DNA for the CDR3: TGTGCCAGCAGTTTATCGAGCGGGGCCAACTCCTACGAGCAGTACTTC.

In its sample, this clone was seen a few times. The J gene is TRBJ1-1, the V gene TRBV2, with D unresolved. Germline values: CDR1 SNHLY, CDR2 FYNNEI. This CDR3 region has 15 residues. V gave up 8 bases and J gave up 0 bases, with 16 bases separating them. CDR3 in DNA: TGTGCCAGCCTGACCTTTTCGTCTATGAACACTGAAGCTTTCTTT. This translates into CASLTFSSMNTEAFF.

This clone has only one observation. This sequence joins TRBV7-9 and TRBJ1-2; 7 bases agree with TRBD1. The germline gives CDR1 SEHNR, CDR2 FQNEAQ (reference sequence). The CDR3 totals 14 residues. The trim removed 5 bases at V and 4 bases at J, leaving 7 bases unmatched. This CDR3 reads CASSQGAGGYGYTF. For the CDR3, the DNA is TGTGCCAGCAGCCAAGGAGCAGGGGGCTATGGCTACACCTTC. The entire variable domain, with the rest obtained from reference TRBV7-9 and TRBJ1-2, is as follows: DTGVSQNPRHKITKRGQNVTFRCDPISEHNRLYWYRQTLGQGPEFLTYFQNEAQLEKSRLLSDRFSAERPKGSFSTLEIQRTEQGDSAMYLCASSQGAGGYGYTFGSGTRLTVV.

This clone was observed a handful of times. The CDR3: CASKTGEGSAEAFF. The CDR3 bases are TGTGCCAGTAAGACAGGGGAGGGATCCGCTGAAGCTTTCTTT. This rearrangement joins TRBV19 to TRBJ1-1, with TRBD1 identical over 8 bases. The length of the CDR3 is 14 residues. CDR1 and CDR2 from the germline V gene are LNHDA and SQIVND (reference sequence). V lost 7 bases to trimming and J lost 6 bases; unmatched junction nucleotides: 10.

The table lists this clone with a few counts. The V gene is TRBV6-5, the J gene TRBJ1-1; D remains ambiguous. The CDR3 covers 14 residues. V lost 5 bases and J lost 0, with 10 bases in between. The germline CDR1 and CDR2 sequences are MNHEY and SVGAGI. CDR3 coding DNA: TGTGCCAGCAGTACTCGGGGTGTGAACACTGAAGCTTTCTTT. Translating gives CASSTRGVNTEAFF.

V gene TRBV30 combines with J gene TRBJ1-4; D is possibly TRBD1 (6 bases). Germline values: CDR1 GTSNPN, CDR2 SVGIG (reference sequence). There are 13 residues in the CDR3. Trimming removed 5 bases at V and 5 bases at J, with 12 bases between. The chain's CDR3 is CAWGQPINEKLFF. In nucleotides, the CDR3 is TGTGCCTGGGGACAGCCTATAAATGAAAAACTGTTTTTT.

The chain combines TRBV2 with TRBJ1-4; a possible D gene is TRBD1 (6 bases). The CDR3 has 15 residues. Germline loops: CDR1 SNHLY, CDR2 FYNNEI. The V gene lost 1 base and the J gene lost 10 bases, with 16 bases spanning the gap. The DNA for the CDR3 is TGTGCCAGCAGTGAAGAAGGGGGGGCCATCGGAAAACTGTTTTTT. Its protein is CASSEEGGAIGKLFF.

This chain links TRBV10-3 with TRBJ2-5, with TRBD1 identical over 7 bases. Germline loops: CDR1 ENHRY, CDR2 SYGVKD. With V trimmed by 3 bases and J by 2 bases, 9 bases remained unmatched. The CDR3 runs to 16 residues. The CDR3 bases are TGTGCCATCAGTGACGCCACTCGGGACAGACAAGAGACCCAGTACTTC. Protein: CAISDATRDRQETQYF.

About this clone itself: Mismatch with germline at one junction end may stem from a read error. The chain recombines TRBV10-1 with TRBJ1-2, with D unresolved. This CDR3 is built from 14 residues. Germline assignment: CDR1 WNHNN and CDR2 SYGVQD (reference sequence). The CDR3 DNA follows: TGCGCCGGCAGAGTCGAGGGCACCCTCTATGGCTACACCTTC. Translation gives CAGRVEGTLYGYTF.

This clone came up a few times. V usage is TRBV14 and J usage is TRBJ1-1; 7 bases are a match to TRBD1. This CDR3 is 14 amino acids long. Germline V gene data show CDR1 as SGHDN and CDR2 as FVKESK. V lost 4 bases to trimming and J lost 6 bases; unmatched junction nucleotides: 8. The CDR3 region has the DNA TGTGCCAGCAGCCCAAGACAGGGCGAACCTGAAGCTTTCTTT. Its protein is CASSPRQGEPEAFF. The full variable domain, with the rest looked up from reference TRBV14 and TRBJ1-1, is EAGVTQFPSHSVIEKGQTVTLRCDPISGHDNLYWYRRVMGKEIKFLLHFVKESKQDESGMPNNRFLAERTGGTYSTLKVQPAELEDSGVYFCASSPRQGEPEAFFGQGTRLTVV.

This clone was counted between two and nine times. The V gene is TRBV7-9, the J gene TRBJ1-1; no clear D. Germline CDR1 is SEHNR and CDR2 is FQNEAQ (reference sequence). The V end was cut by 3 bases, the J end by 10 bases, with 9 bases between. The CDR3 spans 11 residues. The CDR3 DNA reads TGTGCCAGCAGCTTCGGGGTATCAGCTTTCTTT. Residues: CASSFGVSAFF. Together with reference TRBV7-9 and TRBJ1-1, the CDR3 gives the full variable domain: DTGVSQNPRHKITKRGQNVTFRCDPISEHNRLYWYRQTLGQGPEFLTYFQNEAQLEKSRLLSDRFSAERPKGSFSTLEIQRTEQGDSAMYLCASSFGVSAFFGQGTRLTVV.

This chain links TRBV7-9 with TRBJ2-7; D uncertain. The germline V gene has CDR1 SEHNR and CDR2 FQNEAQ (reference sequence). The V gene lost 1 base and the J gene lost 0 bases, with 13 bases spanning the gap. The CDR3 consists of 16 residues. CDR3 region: CASSLDRALYSYEQYF. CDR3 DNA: TGTGCCAGCAGCTTAGATCGAGCCCTCTACTCCTACGAGCAGTACTTC.

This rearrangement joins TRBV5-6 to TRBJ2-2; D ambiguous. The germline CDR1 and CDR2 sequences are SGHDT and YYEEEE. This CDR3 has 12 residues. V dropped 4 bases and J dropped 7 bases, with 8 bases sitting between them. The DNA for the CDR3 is TGTGCCAGCAGCCCCGCGGTCGGGGAGCTGTTTTTT. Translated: CASSPAVGELFF.